The T cell receptor beta chain described here comes from a study of PD-L1 blockade in urothelial cancer (dated by TCRdb to about 2017). Context from the whole study: All patients started therapy in about 2014 and received atezolizumab 1,200 mg intravenously every 3 weeks. Durable clinical benefit was achieved by nine patients but not by the remaining 20. About 85% of the roughly 30 patients were males with bladder-origin urothelial cancer, and about 65% of the roughly 30 reported a prior smoking history. Pretreatment tumor samples, along with matched peripheral blood collected serially before and after atezolizumab treatment, underwent TCR sequencing. An exploratory multi-omic analysis was conducted of the somatic, immune and clinical correlates of response to PD-L1 blockade with atezolizumab in urothelial cancer. Blood samples were analyzed at 3 weeks after treatment start (second dose) and at 6 weeks after treatment start. Pretreatment blood TCR-seq was available for 27 to 30 patients, at least one posttreatment blood collection was obtained for some 25 patients, and tumor TCR-seq was available for some 25 patients. Durable clinical benefit was defined as progression-free survival longer than 6 months, and TCR features were also tested against progression-free and overall survival. Blood samples gave median yields of about 150,000 T cells and tens of thousands of unique TCRs, along with a median clonality of 0.080. In the same patients, pretreatment tumors underwent whole exome sequencing and RNA sequencing in addition to TCR sequencing. Patients had an ECOG performance status of 0 or 1 and had received between 0 and 3 prior chemotherapy regimens. General findings and caveats noted by the study authors: Improved progression-free and overall survival was found to be associated with pretreatment peripheral blood TCR clonality below the median. Because of the small sample size (n = 29) and the many exploratory analyses performed, the results are intended to be regarded as hypothesis-generating. Patients with durable benefit showed greater expansion of tumor-associated TCR clones in peripheral blood 3 weeks after starting treatment (n ≈ 20, p = 0.022).

Each PCR received spiked-in synthetic TCR analog templates so that absolute template abundance could be estimated from read counts. The immunoSEQ assay used bias-controlled V and J gene primers to amplify TCRbeta CDR3 regions from genomic DNA. Sequencing of rearranged TCRbeta segments was performed at approximately 20X coverage. The paper's data handling went like this. Sequencing errors were corrected by clustering, and CDR3s were annotated against IMGT so that V, D and J genes could be assigned. Only productive TCRbeta rearrangements were used in downstream analyses, excluding out-of-frame or stop-codon sequences. Clonality was calculated as one minus the Shannon entropy normalized by the log of the number of unique productive sequences. Fisher's exact test with Benjamini-Hochberg correction, using a cutoff of adjusted p below 0.01, was how clones that differed between time points or between blood and tumor were identified. What TCRdb holds here is the immuneACCESS table cut down to in-frame rearrangements. Part of the clones is not present; checked against another copy, under half of the missing clones reflect an unresolved V gene, and the others are unexplained. That table gives V, J and clone size, and the DNA gave D and trimming. The sample yields around 57,000 clones; approximately 80% were counted once. 1.6% of the sample comes from the top ten.

Per the germline V gene (reference sequence), MNHEY is the CDR1 and SMNVEV is the CDR2. At the junction V is shortened by 6 bases and J by 0 bases, with 15 bases in between. The CDR3 holds 15 amino acids from the cysteine to the phenylalanine. CDR3 DNA is the only sequence kept; it has 45 bases, read in frame from the first base. This sample's time point label indicates: pretreatment peripheral blood. A cohort of approximately 31 patients with locally advanced or metastatic urothelial carcinoma, treated at Memorial Sloan Kettering on a trial protocol, was included. Peripheral blood mononuclear cells were collected pretreatment and during treatment, at between 1 and 8 total time points per patient. The Qiagen DNeasy Blood extraction kit was used to purify genomic DNA from total PBMCs and tumor samples. PBMCs were collected pretreatment and during treatment, and were isolated and stored as previously described.

With regard to this clone: The antigen this receptor binds is unknown. Qualities for individual bases were not recorded, and no much larger clone is one base off.

Sequencing was performed on PBMCs, taken around atezolizumab (anti-PD-L1) treatment. The chain is encoded by TRBV27 joined to TRBJ2-7, with no confident D gene call. The sequence was obtained from a man in his 70s with urothelial cancer. The nucleotide sequence reads as follows: TGTGCCAGCAGCTTAAAAGCTCACAGCTCCTACGAGCAGTACTTC. It encodes CASSLKAHSSYEQYF.